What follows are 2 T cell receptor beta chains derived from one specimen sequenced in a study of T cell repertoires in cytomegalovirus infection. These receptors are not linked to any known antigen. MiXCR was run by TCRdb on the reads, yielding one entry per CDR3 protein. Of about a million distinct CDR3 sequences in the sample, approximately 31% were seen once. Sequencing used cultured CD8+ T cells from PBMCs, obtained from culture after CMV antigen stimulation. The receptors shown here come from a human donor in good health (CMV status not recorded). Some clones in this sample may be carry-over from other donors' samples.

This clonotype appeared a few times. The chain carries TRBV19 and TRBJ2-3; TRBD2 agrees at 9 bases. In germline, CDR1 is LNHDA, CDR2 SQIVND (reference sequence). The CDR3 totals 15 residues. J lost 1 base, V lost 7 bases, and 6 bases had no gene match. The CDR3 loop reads CASIPSGGRTDTQYF. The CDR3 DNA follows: TGTGCCAGTATCCCAAGCGGGGGGCGCACAGATACGCAGTATTTT.

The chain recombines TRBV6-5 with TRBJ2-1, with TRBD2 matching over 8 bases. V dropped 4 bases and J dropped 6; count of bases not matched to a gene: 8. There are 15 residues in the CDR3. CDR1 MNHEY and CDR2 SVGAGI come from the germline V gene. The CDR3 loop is CASSLAGFLGNEQFF. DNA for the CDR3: TGTGCCAGCAGTTTAGCGGGGTTTCTCGGCAATGAGCAGTTCTTC.